This T cell receptor beta chain was found in a study of blood T cell repertoires in COVID-19. Study in general: Donors in the United States, Italy and Spain gave samples during acute or convalescent COVID-19.

The CDR3 has 15 amino acids. The germline CDR1 and CDR2 sequences are MNHNS and SASEGT. V shed 3 bases and J 3 bases; nucleotides not matched to a gene: 3. This clone appeared once. The authors' processing: Cell counts per sample came from amplifying reference gene primers. Generated by immunoSEQ multiplex PCR, the TCRdb table keeps only in-frame clones and is missing some. V and J calls and clone size are given by that table; D and trimming were obtained from the DNA. The sample has some 250,000 clones, over 70% seen once; the top ten hold roughly 8%. V is TRBV6-1 and J is TRBJ2-5, with 11 bases fitting TRBD1. Input material: peripheral blood. The source of this sequence is an elderly woman with acute or convalescent COVID-19. The CDR3 protein is CASSEWDRGEETQYF. The DNA for the CDR3 is TGTGCCAGCAGTGAGTGGGACAGGGGGGAAGAGACCCAGTACTTC.